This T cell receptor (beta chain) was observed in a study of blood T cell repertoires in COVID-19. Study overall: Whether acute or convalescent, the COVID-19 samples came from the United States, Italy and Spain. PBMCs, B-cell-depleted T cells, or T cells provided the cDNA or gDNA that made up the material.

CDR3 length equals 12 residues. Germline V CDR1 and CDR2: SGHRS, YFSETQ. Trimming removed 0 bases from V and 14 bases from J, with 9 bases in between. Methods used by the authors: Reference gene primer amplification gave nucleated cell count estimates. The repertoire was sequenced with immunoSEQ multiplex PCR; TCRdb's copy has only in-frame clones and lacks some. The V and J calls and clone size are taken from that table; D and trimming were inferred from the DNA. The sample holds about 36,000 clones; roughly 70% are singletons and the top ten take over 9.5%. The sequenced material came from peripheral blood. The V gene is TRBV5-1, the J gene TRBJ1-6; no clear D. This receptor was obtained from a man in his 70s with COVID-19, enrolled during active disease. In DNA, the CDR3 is TGCGCCAGCAGCTTGGAGGGAGGTACCCTCCACTTT. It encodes CASSLEGGTLHF.